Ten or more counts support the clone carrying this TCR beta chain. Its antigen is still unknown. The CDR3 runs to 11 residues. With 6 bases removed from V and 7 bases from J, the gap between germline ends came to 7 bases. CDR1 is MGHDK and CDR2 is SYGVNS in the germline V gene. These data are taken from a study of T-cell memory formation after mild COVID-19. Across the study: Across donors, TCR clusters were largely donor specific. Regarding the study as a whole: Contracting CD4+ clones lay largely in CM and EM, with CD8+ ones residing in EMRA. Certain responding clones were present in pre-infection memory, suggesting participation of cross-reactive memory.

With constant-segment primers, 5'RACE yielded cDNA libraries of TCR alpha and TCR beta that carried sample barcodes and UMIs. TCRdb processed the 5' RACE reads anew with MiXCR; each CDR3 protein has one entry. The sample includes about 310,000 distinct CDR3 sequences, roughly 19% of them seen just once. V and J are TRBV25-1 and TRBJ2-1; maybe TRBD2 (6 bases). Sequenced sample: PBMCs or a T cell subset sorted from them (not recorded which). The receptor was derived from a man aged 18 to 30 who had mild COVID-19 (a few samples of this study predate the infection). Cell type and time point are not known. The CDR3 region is CASSGGNEQFF. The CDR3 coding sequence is TGTGCCAGCAGCGGAGGGAATGAGCAGTTCTTC. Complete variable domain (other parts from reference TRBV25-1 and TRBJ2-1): EADIYQTPRYLVIGTGKKITLECSQTMGHDKMYWYQQDPGMELHLIHYSYGVNSTEKGDLSSESTVSRIRTEHFPLTLESARPSHTSQYLCASSGGNEQFFGPGTRLTVL.